A selection of T cell receptor beta chains follows, all from one sample in a study of T cell changes during pregnancy in multiple sclerosis. Sequencing used immunoSEQ multiplex PCR; TCRdb keeps in-frame clones, though not all of them. The repertoire holds around 29,000 clones, with over 85% as singletons. The sample here was CD4+ T cells from peripheral blood mononuclear cells, taken in the first trimester of pregnancy. Receptor source: a female donor with multiple sclerosis, enrolled in a pregnancy study. Both conserved end residues are trimmed from each CDR3.

len	v_gene	j_gene	CDR3aa
13	TRBV19	TRBJ1-5	ASSMMTGENQPQH
12	TRBV28	TRBJ1-4	ASSFEGAGEKLF
10	TRBV29-1	TRBJ2-2	SPGRNTGELF
16	TRBV9	TRBJ1-5	ASRHPGTGRDKGEPQH
10	TRBV11-2	TRBJ2-1	ASSLEGGGGI
12	TRBV5-4	TRBJ1-1	ASSSPTGRTEAF
14	TRBV19	TRBJ2-1	ASSPQRGARRNEQF
14	TRBV4-1	TRBJ2-2	ASSQRQGARTGELF
14	TRBV27	TRBJ1-6	ASSPSGGSYNSPLH
14	TRBV4-3	TRBJ1-2	ASSFQESGGNYGYT
14	TRBV19	TRBJ1-4	ASSSPGTPTNEKLF
12	TRBV27	TRBJ1-6	ASSGRGVGSPLH
11	TRBV2	TRBJ1-2	ASSVYSLYGYT
11	TRBV4-3	TRBJ1-2	ASSLDRSYGYT
9	TRBV28	TRBJ2-7	ASRNYYEQY
14	TRBV14	TRBJ2-1	ASSQDGGGAYNEQF
12	TRBV6-6	TRBJ2-1	ASRSGLAGNEQF
13	TRBV7-2	TRBJ2-7	ASSFSWGGLYEQY
13	TRBV7-3	TRBJ2-5	ASSLGQGFQETQY
10	TRBV19	TRBJ2-7	ASSGGSWSLY
10	TRBV30	TRBJ2-5	AWSGQGGTQY
13	TRBV4-2	TRBJ1-1	ASSQGGDLNTEAF
9	TRBV20-1	TRBJ2-5	SARPSETQY
12	TRBV27	TRBJ2-7	ASSLATPPHEQY
13	TRBV19	TRBJ2-6	ASSGTVAGANVLT
12	TRBV18	TRBJ2-5	ASSPQTGLETQY
11	TRBV7-8	TRBJ1-2	ASSSGVAYGYT
12	TRBV7-2	TRBJ1-3	ASSLEFWGNTIY
9	TRBV10-3	TRBJ1-2	AISGGYGYT